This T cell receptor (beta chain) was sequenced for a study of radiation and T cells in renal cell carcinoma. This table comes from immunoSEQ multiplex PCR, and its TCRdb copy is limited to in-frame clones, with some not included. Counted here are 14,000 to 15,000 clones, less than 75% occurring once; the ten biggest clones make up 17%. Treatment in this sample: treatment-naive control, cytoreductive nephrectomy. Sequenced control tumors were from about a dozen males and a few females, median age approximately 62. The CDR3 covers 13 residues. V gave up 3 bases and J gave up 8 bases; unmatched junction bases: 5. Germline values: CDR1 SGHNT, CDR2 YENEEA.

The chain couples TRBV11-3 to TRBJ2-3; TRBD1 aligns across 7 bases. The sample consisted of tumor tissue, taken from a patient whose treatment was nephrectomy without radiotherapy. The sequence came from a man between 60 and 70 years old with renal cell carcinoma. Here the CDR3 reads CASSFTGESTQYF. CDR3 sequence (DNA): TGTGCCAGCAGCTTCACAGGGGAGAGTACGCAGTATTTT.